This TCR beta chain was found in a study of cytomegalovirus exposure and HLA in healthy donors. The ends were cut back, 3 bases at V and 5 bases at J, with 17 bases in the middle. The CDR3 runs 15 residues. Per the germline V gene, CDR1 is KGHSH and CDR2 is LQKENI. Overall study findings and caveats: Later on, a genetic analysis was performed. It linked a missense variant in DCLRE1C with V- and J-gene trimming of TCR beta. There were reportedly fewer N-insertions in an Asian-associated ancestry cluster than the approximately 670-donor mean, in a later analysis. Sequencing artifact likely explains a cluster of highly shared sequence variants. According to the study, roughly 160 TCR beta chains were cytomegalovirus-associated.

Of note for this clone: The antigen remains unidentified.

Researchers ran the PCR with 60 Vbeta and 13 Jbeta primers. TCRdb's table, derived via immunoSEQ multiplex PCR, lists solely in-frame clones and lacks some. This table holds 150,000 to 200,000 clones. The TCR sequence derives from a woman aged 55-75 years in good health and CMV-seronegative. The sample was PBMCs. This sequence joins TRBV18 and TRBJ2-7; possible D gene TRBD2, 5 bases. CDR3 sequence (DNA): TGTGCCAGCTCACCCAGTACATCGGGAACCCACGAGCAGTACTTC. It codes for CASSPSTSGTHEQYF. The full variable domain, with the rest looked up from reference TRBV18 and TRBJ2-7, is NAGVMQNPRHLVRRRGQEARLRCSPMKGHSHVYWYRQLPEEGLKFMVYLQKENIIDESGMPKERFSAEFPKEGPSILRIQQVVRGDSAAYFCASSPSTSGTHEQYFGPGTRLTVT.